The present entry profiles one T cell receptor beta chain with its context. Its antigen is not known. The sample is drawn from a study of long-term antiretroviral therapy in people with HIV. At the survey level, the v3.0 immunoSEQ assay was run. TCRdb's table, derived via immunoSEQ multiplex PCR, lists solely in-frame clones and lacks some. Here the sample spans some 21,000 clones, 60% to 80% being singletons. V was clipped by 4 bases and J by 1 base, with 13 bases between them. Germline assignment: CDR1 MGHDK and CDR2 SYGVNS. The CDR3 sequence is 15 residues long. Study outcomes and limitations: Repertoires looked antigen-experienced, with only a slight naive shift after ART. Patients on ART gained diversity, which nonetheless stayed below transplant donor controls.

The genes are TRBV25-1 and TRBJ2-5, with D possibly called TRBD1 or TRBD2 (5 bases each). The material was unsorted PBMCs, obtained around 21 months before starting antiretroviral therapy. The clonotype comes from a woman aged 40 to 50 with HIV. The CDR3 nucleotides read TGTGCCAGCAGTGCAGGGTTTGGGACCCAAGAGACCCAGTACTTC. Translation: CASSAGFGTQETQYF.